This note documents a single T cell receptor (beta chain) sequence. These data are taken from a study of blood T cell repertoires in COVID-19. This CDR3 is 16 amino acids long. Germline CDR1 SGHRS, CDR2 YFSETQ. Trimming took 4 bases from V and 4 from J; bases not matched to a gene: 8. Authors' data handling: Using reference gene primer amplification, nucleated cell counts were estimated. Sequencing used immunoSEQ multiplex PCR; TCRdb keeps in-frame clones, though not all of them. V, J and clone size are taken as reported in that table, and D and trimming were inferred from the DNA itself. The repertoire holds some 280,000 clones, with over 75% as singletons.

This TCR was recovered from a woman aged 60-75 years with acute or convalescent COVID-19. Sequences were obtained from peripheral blood. The genes are TRBV5-1 and TRBJ1-6; 7 bases match TRBD1. CDR3: CASSQGQDQYNSPLHF. The CDR3 nucleotides read TGCGCCAGCAGCCAAGGACAGGACCAATATAATTCACCCCTCCACTTT.